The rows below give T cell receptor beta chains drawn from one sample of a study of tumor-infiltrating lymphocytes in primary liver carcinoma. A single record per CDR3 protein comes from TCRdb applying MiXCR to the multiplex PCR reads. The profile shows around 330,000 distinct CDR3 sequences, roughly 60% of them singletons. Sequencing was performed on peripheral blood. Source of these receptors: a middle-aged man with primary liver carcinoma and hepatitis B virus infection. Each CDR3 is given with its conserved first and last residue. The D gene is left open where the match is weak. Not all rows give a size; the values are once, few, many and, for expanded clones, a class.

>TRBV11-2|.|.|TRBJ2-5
TGTGCCAGCAGCCCAAATGAAGATACCCGGTACTTC
CASSPNEDTRYF
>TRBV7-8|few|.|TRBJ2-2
TGTGCCAGCAGCCAGGAAAGCCGTACGAACACCGGGGAGCTGTTTTTT
CASSQESRTNTGELFF
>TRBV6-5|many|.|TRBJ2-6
TGTGCCAGCAGTTACCCCCGGAGGAGGGTGATGTCTGGGGCCAACGTCCTGACTTTC
CASSYPRRRVMSGANVLTF
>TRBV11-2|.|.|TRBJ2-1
TGTGCCAGCGGCTTAGACGGGTGTGCCTACAATGAGCAGTTCTTC
CASGLDGCAYNEQFF
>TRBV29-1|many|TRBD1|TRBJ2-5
TGCAGCGTTGAAGATCTGGGGACAGGGCGCGAGACCCAGTACTTC
CSVEDLGTGRETQYF
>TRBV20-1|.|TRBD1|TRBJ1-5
TGCAATGCTTCCCAAAACAGGGGGTGGCAGCCCCAGCATTTT
CNASQNRGWQPQHF
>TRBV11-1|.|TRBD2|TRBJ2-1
TGTGCCAGTAGCTTAGGCGCGCTAGCGGGAGCCTACAATGAGCACTTCTTC
CASSLGALAGAYNEHFF
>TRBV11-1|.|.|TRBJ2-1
TGTGCCAGCAGCTTAGGGTGGGATGAGCAGCTATTC
CASSLGWDEQLF
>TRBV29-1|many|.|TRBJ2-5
TGCAGCTCCTTGACCGGAGAGACCCAGTACTTC
CSSLTGETQYF
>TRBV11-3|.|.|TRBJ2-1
TGTGCCAGCATCTTAGATCAGTATAGTGGGCGTGAGCAGTTCTTC
CASILDQYSGREQFF
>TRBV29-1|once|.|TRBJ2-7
TGCAGCGCCGTGACATCTGGGACCGGCACTCCCCACGCGCAGTACTTC
CSAVTSGTGTPHAQYF
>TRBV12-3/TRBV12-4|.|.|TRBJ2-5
TGTGCCAACAGTTTCGCAGTCCGAGAGACCCAGTACTTC
CANSFAVRETQYF
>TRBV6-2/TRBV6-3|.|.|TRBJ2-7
TGTGCCAGCAGTAAAGGTCCGGGGCTCGGATCCTACGAGCAGTACTTC
CASSKGPGLGSYEQYF
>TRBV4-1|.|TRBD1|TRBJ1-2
TGCGCCAGCAGCCAGGGACAGGGTTGCGGCGGCTACACCTTC
CASSQGQGCGGYTF
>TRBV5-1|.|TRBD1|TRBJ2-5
TGCGCCAGCAGCCAGGGGACAGTCCAAGAGACCCTGTACTTC
CASSQGTVQETLYF
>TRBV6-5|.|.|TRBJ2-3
TGTGCCAGCAGTTACTCGTGGACCACGGCCGCAGATGCGCAGTATTTT
CASSYSWTTAADAQYF
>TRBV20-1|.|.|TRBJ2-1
TGCAGTGCCCCCACTGTACACTCCTACAATGAGCAGTTCTTC
CSAPTVHSYNEQFF
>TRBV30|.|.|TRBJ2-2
TGTGCCTGGAGTGTCCCAGGGAGCGGCATCACCGGGGAGCTGTTTTTT
CAWSVPGSGITGELFF
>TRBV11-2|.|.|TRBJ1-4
TGTGCCAGCAACTCGTCGGGACCGGGTGAAAAACTGTTTTTT
CASNSSGPGEKLFF
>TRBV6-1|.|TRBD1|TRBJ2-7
TGTGCCAGCAGTGATTGGGACAGCTATGATGAGTACTTC
CASSDWDSYDEYF
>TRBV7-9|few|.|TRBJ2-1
TGTGCCAGCAGCTCCGAACGTGCCAATGAGCAGTTCTTC
CASSSERANEQFF
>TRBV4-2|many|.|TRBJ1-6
TGTGCCAGCAGCCTTAGCAGTGCTAATTCACCCCTCCACTTT
CASSLSSANSPLHF
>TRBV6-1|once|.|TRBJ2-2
TGTGCCATCACGCCAACGGGGTACACCGGGGAGCTGTTTTTT
CAITPTGYTGELFF
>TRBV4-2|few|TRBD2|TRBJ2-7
TGTGCCACCAGGCGACTAGCGGGAGAGCTTGAGCAGTACTTC
CATRRLAGELEQYF
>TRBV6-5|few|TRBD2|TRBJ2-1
TGTGCCAGCAGTTACGGGCCAGCGGGAGACGGTGAGCAGTTCTTC
CASSYGPAGDGEQFF
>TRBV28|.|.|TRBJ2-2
TGTGCCAGCAGTTTAAACGGCTGGCAGAACACCGGGGAGCTGTTTTTT
CASSLNGWQNTGELFF
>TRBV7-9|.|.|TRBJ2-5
TGTGCCAGCAGCCTCCTGGGAATTTCCGCGTACTTC
CASSLLGISAYF
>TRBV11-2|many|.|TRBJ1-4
TGTGCCAGCAGCTTAGCCGCGGGAGGGACCAAAAAACTGTTTTTT
CASSLAAGGTKKLFF
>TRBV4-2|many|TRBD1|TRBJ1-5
TGTGCCAGCAGCCATCCAGGGGGCGATCAGCCCCAGCATTTT
CASSHPGGDQPQHF
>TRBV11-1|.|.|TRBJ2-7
TGTGCCAGCAACTTCAACAGGTTCGAACAGTACTTC
CASNFNRFEQYF
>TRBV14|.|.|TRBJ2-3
TGTGCCAGCAGCCAAAACGCGGGGGCCGGTATAGATACGCAGTATTTT
CASSQNAGAGIDTQYF
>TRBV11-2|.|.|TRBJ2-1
TGTGCCAGCAGGGCTGCAGGCTATGAGCAGTTCTTC
CASRAAGYEQFF